This T cell receptor (beta chain) was profiled in a study of T cell responses to AZD1222 COVID-19 vaccine listed by TCRdb under 2021. At the level of the whole study: Because spike-specific TCR depth and breadth did not differ between the two schedules, AZD1222 recipients who got a second dose at roughly 4 weeks were pooled with those who got a second dose at roughly 12 weeks. TCR sequencing covered fewer than 250 trial participants: 200 to 220 given two doses of AZD1222 and approximately 26 given two doses of MenACWY control vaccine. Trial participants were enrolled by age into subgroups of 18-55, 56-69 and 70-plus years, and roughly 160, 29 and 62 TCR-sequenced participants, respectively, were included in these subgroups. Broader findings and caveats from the paper: After two AZD1222 doses, both the breadth and the depth of spike-specific TCRs were significantly higher than at day 0 and than in MenACWY recipients. The whole spike protein was spanned by vaccine-associated CD4 TCRs, and dominant responses were seen in regions 160-218 and 743-854. Epitopes outside the regions mutated in the B.1.351 and B.1.1.7 variants were reportedly recognized by nearly half of the unique spike-specific TCRs. Participants were mostly white British and included more females than males, and it was suggested by the authors that clonal diversity may have been underestimated. No day 14 peak-response samples were available, so repertoires were characterized only after the peak T cell response. Only 5 to 7 AZD1222 recipients were SARS-CoV-2 seropositive at baseline, limiting conclusions about previously exposed vaccinees. In the small 56-69-year group, the increase in depth fell short of significance, most likely because of low power.

The sample's time point label, in plain terms: baseline before first vaccination. Samples from vaccinated people were obtained from the UK trials COV001 and COV002, which included a single-blind randomized controlled phase 2/3 trial of AZD1222 (ChAdOx1 nCoV-19) in healthy adults. For TCRbeta chain sequencing, PBMC samples from trial participants were taken at day 0 and at day 28 after the second dose. The CDR3 regions of human TCRbeta chains were analyzed by immunosequencing. The original pipeline was this. TCRs in the repertoires were matched against a reference library of SARS-CoV-2-specific TCRs that had been generated with the MIRA antigen-specificity platform. Breadth meant the fraction of unique TCRs that were SARS-CoV-2-associated, whereas depth meant the fraction of total T cells that were SARS-CoV-2-associated. Using the MIRA data, every spike-specific TCR was mapped to the spike region that the TCR reacted to and assigned to either a CD4 or a CD8 class. Log10-transformed breadth and depth values were compared by one-way ANOVA with Sidak's multiple comparisons tests. TCRdb provides this immuneACCESS table in a form limited to in-frame rearrangements. Some clones are lacking; in checked studies, under half of them reflect an unresolved V gene, and why the rest are absent is not known. V and J calls and clone size come straight from that table; D and trimming were deduced from the DNA. The sample has about 120,000 clones on record, 91% of them singletons. The ten largest clones add up to approximately 5.1% of the sample.

To note about this clone: Its antigen is not yet known. The sample holds no much larger clone one base away, and base qualities are not on file.

The receptor's source is an adult in good health. The starting material was peripheral blood, obtained on day 0 of AZD1222 vaccination.

For the CDR3, the sequence is CASSITGFGNTIYF. The nucleotide sequence is given as TGTGCCAGTAGTATCACAGGGTTCGGAAACACCATATATTTT. This chain is built from TRBV19 and TRBJ1-3; 6 matching bases give a weak D call of TRBD1. The V end loses 3 bases and the J end loses 4 bases, and a stretch of 10 bases separates them. The germline V gene (reference sequence) specifies LNHDA as CDR1 and SQIVND as CDR2. From the cysteine through the phenylalanine, the CDR3 covers 14 amino acids. The entry retains the CDR3 DNA only, 42 bases that are in frame from base 1.